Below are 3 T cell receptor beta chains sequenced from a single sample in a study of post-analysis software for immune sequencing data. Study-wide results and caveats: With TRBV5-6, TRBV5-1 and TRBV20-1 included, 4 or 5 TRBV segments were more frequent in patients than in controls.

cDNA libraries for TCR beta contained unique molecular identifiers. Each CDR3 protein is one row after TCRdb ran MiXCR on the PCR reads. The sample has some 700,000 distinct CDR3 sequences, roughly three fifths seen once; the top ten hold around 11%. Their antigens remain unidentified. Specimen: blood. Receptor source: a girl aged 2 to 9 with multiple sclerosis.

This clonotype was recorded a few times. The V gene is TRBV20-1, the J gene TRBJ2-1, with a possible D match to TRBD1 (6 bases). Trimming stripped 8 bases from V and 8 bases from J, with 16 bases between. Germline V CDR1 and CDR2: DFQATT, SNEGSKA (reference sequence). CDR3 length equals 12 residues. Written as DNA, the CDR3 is TGCAGTACCACTACGGACAGAGATGAGCAGTTCTTC. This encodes CSTTTDRDEQFF.

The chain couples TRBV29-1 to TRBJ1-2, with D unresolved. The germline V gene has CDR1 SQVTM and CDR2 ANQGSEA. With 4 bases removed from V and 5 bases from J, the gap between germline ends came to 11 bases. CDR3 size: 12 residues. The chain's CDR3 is CSVAQAGYGYTF. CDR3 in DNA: TGCAGCGTTGCTCAGGCAGGTTATGGCTACACCTTC.

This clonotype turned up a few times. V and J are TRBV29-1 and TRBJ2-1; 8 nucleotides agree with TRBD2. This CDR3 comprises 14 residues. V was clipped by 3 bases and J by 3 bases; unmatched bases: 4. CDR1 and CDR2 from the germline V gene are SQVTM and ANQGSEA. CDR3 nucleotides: TGCAGCGTTGACCCTAGCGGGTACTACAATGAGCAGTTCTTC. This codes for CSVDPSGYYNEQFF.